These 10 T cell receptor beta chains share one sample of origin, sequenced in a study of STAT3 mutations in large granular lymphocyte leukemia. Profiling relied on immunoSEQ multiplex PCR, and the TCRdb table lists in-frame clones only, not all of them. The top ten hold 35% to 40% of the sample, which has about 1,500 clones, around 72% seen once. No antigens are known for them. Study-wide results and caveats: Every T-LGLL patient had at least one immunodominant TCRbeta clonotype.

The sequencing input was peripheral blood mononuclear cells. Source of these receptors: a man between 50 and 59 years old with T-cell large granular lymphocyte leukemia. Some clones in this sample may be carry-over from other donors' samples.

The V and J genes are TRBV5-6 and TRBJ1-4; D not certain. CDR3 length equals 13 residues. Trimming stripped 1 base from V and 8 bases from J, with 9 bases between. Germline V gene data show CDR1 as SGHDT and CDR2 as YYEEEE. The CDR3 DNA sequence: TGTGCCAGCAGCTTGTACGCGCTGGAAAAACTGTTTTTT. This translates into CASSLYALEKLFF.

The gene calls are TRBV5-1 and TRBJ1-1; D is possibly TRBD1 (6 bases). CDR1 is SGHRS, CDR2 YFSETQ, per germline. The CDR3 sequence is 17 residues long. V shed 4 bases and J shed 0 bases, with 19 bases lying between them. CDR3 DNA sequence: TGCGCCAGCAGCCTGGGAGGGGGGCGGTTCATGAACACTGAAGCTTTCTTT. This translates into CASSLGGGRFMNTEAFF.

The chain joins TRBV29-1 to TRBJ2-2; 10 positions match TRBD2. CDR3 length: 16 amino acids. The germline gives CDR1 SQVTM, CDR2 ANQGSEA. V lost 4 bases to trimming and J lost 7 bases; unmatched junction nucleotides: 12. The CDR3 sequence is CSVAKWASGSGGELFF. The DNA of the CDR3 is TGCAGCGTTGCCAAATGGGCTAGCGGGAGTGGCGGGGAGCTGTTTTTT.

The genes are TRBV7-9 and TRBJ2-5; D not resolved. With 5 bases removed from V and 6 bases from J, the gap between germline ends came to 16 bases. The CDR3 is made up of 14 amino acids. Germline assignment: CDR1 SEHNR and CDR2 FQNEAQ (reference sequence). The CDR3 loop reads CASSPPSVLQTQYF. The CDR3, as DNA: TGTGCCAGCAGCCCCCCCTCGGTACTGCAGACCCAGTACTTC. Based on the CDR3 plus reference TRBV7-9 and TRBJ2-5, the full variable domain is DTGVSQNPRHKITKRGQNVTFRCDPISEHNRLYWYRQTLGQGPEFLTYFQNEAQLEKSRLLSDRFSAERPKGSFSTLEIQRTEQGDSAMYLCASSPPSVLQTQYFGPGTRLLVL.

The chain couples TRBV4-3 to TRBJ2-7; D is perhaps TRBD1 (7 bases). The CDR3 is 16 amino acids. Trimming cost V 0 bases and J 4 bases, with 16 bases left between them. Germline CDR1 is LGHNA and CDR2 is YSLEER. CDR3 protein: CASSQDWAGGMYEQYF. CDR3 bases: TGCGCCAGCAGCCAAGATTGGGCAGGGGGGATGTACGAGCAGTACTTC.

This sequence joins TRBV6-5 and TRBJ2-5; D possibly corresponds to TRBD2 (5 bases). With 0 bases removed from V and 1 base from J, the gap between germline ends came to 6 bases. Germline V gives CDR1 MNHEY, CDR2 SVGAGI. The CDR3 sequence is 14 residues long. The CDR3 DNA is TGTGCCAGCAGTTACTCGGGGAGCCAAGAGACCCAGTACTTC. As protein: CASSYSGSQETQYF.

This chain links TRBV30 with TRBJ1-2, with D perhaps TRBD1 (6 bases). CDR1 is GTSNPN and CDR2 is SVGIG in the germline V gene (reference sequence). The CDR3 sequence is 11 residues long. The V end lost 3 bases, the J end lost 6 bases, and 8 bases lay between the germline ends. This chain's CDR3 is CAWRNRDGYTF. The CDR3, as DNA: TGTGCCTGGAGGAACAGGGATGGCTACACCTTC.

Relative to its sample, this clone is large (0.1 to 1%). The chain couples TRBV28 to TRBJ2-2; possible D gene TRBD2, 6 bases. The CDR3 extends over 14 amino acids. With 5 bases removed from V and 1 base from J, the gap between germline ends came to 8 bases. Germline V gene lookup returns CDR1 MDHEN and CDR2 SYDVKM. CDR3 region: CASSAGLNTGELFF. For the CDR3, the DNA is TGTGCCAGCAGTGCGGGACTGAACACCGGGGAGCTGTTTTTT. Filled out from reference TRBV28 and TRBJ2-2, the complete variable domain reads DVKVTQSSRYLVKRTGEKVFLECVQDMDHENMFWYRQDPGLGLRLIYFSYDVKMKEKGDIPEGYSVSREKKERFSLILESASTNQTSMYLCASSAGLNTGELFFGEGSRLTVL.

In its sample, this clone was seen once. J is TRBJ2-1 and V is TRBV7-9; 7 positions agree with TRBD1. Trimming removed 5 bases from V and 13 bases from J; junction bases left unmatched: 11. The CDR3 is made up of 13 amino acids. Germline CDR1 and CDR2: SEHNR and FQNEAQ (reference sequence). CDR3 nucleotides: TGTGCCAGCAGCATATCAGAAACAGGGGATCAGTTCTTC. Translation gives CASSISETGDQFF.

The rearrangement uses TRBV7-9 and TRBJ1-6; D possibly corresponds to TRBD1 (5 bases). The V end lost 6 bases, the J end lost 7 bases, and 16 bases lay between the germline ends. The CDR3 consists of 15 residues. The germline CDR1 and CDR2 sequences are SEHNR and FQNEAQ (reference sequence). The CDR3 sequence is CASSRILQGNSPLHF. DNA of the CDR3: TGTGCCAGCAGTCGGATTTTGCAGGGCAATTCACCCCTCCACTTT.